Described below is a single T cell receptor beta chain sequence and its context. This clone's antigen is unknown. Per-base qualities were not stored, and no clone one base away is much larger. Receptors were amplified or captured by the immunoSEQ multiplex PCR assay. A mixture of 60 forward primers for TCR Vbeta segments and 13 reverse primers for TCR Jbeta segments was used in the multiplex PCR. The CDR3 region of rearranged TCR beta genes was amplified from genomic DNA with a multiplex PCR assay. The Illumina HiSeq System was used to sequence the amplified TCR beta libraries as 87-base-pair reads. As for how the authors treated the data: A later analysis counted tens of millions of unique TCR beta chains across the 550 to 700 repertoires, and about 10 million of these chains were shared by at least two donors. A nearest-neighbor algorithm error-corrected the raw reads and collapsed the reads into unique sequences, merging closely related sequences to remove PCR and sequencing errors. Alignment of CDR3 sequences to IMGT reference sequences was used to assign V, D and J gene segments. For a sequence to be retained, a match of at least six nucleotides to both a V gene segment and a J gene segment was required. A rearrangement was called productive if the CDR3 had no stop codons and remained in frame with V and J, and every other rearrangement was called non-productive. CDR3 was defined according to IMGT convention as the region running from the second conserved V-encoded cysteine to the conserved J-encoded phenylalanine. The earlier analysis of some 600 of the donors excluded sequences that lacked an unambiguous match to a single V gene segment. In an earlier analysis of around 600 of the donors, V segments were called functional above 56.7% productive rearrangements and were called segregating when the between-donor standard deviation exceeded 5%. A statistical classification framework was built to diagnose cytomegalovirus status from the catalog of TCR beta chain sequences. A later analysis assigned V and J genes by comparing TCR nucleotide sequences with IMGT/GENE-DB human TR gene sequences. The TCRdist pipeline was used in a later analysis to assign CDR3 sequences and most-parsimonious VDJ recombination scenarios. In a later analysis, every TCR beta chain was defined by the combination of its CDR3 amino acid sequence and its V-gene family, and reads without a unique V-gene family were dropped. As a way to deal with suspected cross-contamination and a sequencing artifact, a later analysis dropped 450 to 600 nucleotide sequences that were highly shared and had low generation probability. In a later analysis, a clonal expansion index was calculated for each public chain from normalized within-repertoire ranks of inferred template counts. In a later analysis, generation probabilities were computed using a VDJ recombination model fitted to out-of-frame rearrangements, and the results were checked against IGoR. In a later analysis, TCR-TCR, TCR-HLA and TCR-CMV co-occurrence was scored with hypergeometric tests, and a repertoire-size bias correction was applied to TCR pairs. A later analysis estimated false discovery rates by permuting HLA or CMV assignments 20 times. In a later analysis, co-occurring TCRs were grouped using DBSCAN, with TCRdist sequence similarity added in when clustering inside HLA-allele-positive subsets. Repertoires with fewer than 30,000 or more than 120,000 public chains were left out of co-occurrence clustering, as were a handful of repertoires with anomalous nucleotide sharing. The clones in this table, taken by TCRdb from immuneACCESS, are in-frame only. Not every clone is retained; where verified, under half of the shortfall comes from an unresolved V gene, and the cause of the rest is unknown. V and J calls and clone size are copied from that table; D and trimming were computed from the DNA. Across this sample there are more than 140,000 clones, with 82% seen only once. The leading ten clones occupy 3.2% of the sample.

This sample was taken from a study of cytomegalovirus exposure and HLA in healthy donors (dated 2017 in TCRdb). Background on the whole study: An earlier analysis of several hundred of the donors reported about 250 Gb of sequence data and some 120 million unique TCR beta sequences from roughly 180 million T cells. Donor age, sex, ethnicity and CMV serostatus were collected together with the repertoire data. Because of strong linkage in the cohort, a handful of DR-DQ haplotypes were treated as single units for association and clustering. A separate validation cohort of 100 to 150 different subjects was used in addition to the approximately 640-subject first cohort. To predict cytomegalovirus infection status, the study brought together high-throughput TCR immunosequencing, statistical association of individual TCRs with disease status, and machine learning. To decide whether each TCR beta V gene segment behaved as functional or pseudogenic, an earlier analysis of some 600 of the donors relied on high-throughput TCR beta sequencing. The study aimed to test whether cataloging public T cell receptors could reveal signatures of past pathogen exposure. Typing coverage differed by locus: A, B, C, DRB1 and DQB1 were typed in about 629-630 donors, DQA1 in about 550, DPA1 in 600 to 610, and DPB1 in 400 to 490. A later analysis re-examined previously published TCR beta repertoires from about 670 donors and added high-resolution HLA genotyping to investigate patterns of TCR occurrence. On average, roughly 240,000 unique TCR beta nucleotide sequences were sequenced per donor among roughly 430 genotyped donors of the cohort, with roughly a sixth of those sequences being non-productive. Of the approximately 400 genotyped donors, 81% fell in the genetic ancestry cluster associated with self-reported Caucasian donors. HLA typing covered class I and class II loci at four-digit resolution. Every repertoire in the discovery cohort had been generated on one and the same sequencing platform. An early release covering about 600 HLA-typed donors comprised about 290 gigabases of sequencing data and approximately 80 million unique TCR sequences. The T cell repertoires of 666 subjects were profiled by immunosequencing and related to cytomegalovirus serostatus. A later genetic analysis took genome-wide SNP genotypes for about three fifths of the 666 donors and used that subset as a discovery cohort. The later analysis used no new phenotypic data to find candidate immune exposures, relying instead on TCR beta sequences and their occurrence across donors. On the study overall, not on this receptor specifically: In a later analysis, HLA-associated TCR beta chains were found to be more clonally expanded and to have lower generation probabilities than equally common non-associated chains. Some IMGT-functional V segments, including TRBV6-2 and TRBV6-3, could not be told apart with the 87-base-pair reads, so those segments were excluded. In a later analysis, most CMV-associated TCR beta chains were found to appear HLA-restricted, with HLA associations seemingly driven largely by CMV exposure. The presence/absence analyses assumed that sequencing depth was roughly uniform across donors, and that assumption may not be true. Specific HLA alleles were associated with roughly 17,000 TCR beta sequences at a false discovery rate of 0.05 in a later analysis. The authors suggested that the approach could potentially be generalized to other disease states and immunological phenotypes. In an earlier analysis of 500 to 650 of the donors, most TCR beta V segments appeared in productive rearrangements about 90% or about 30% of the time, broadly matching IMGT annotations. While some public TCRs were present in many individuals, most TCR sequences turned up only very rarely across donors. Correlated functional status among segregating V segments might be attributable to linkage disequilibrium, but an unknown experimental factor could not be ruled out. When HLA alleles, especially DR and DQ, strongly co-occurred, attributing TCR associations to individual alleles was difficult. A later analysis found that TCR association rates varied across HLA loci, with DRB1 alleles showing the most associated TCRs and HLA-C alleles the fewest. About 15 rarely observed V segments, including chromosome 9 orphons, were excluded from the earlier analysis of some 590 of the donors because counts were too low. In this cohort, only TCR beta chains were sequenced, and detectable features were limited by the absence of alpha or paired-chain data. The sequencing pipeline was judged likely to have produced a cluster of highly shared sequence variants as a technical artifact. Immune exposure information for the cohort was limited to CMV serostatus. In both the original and validation cohorts, the classifier was reported to diagnose cytomegalovirus status with high specificity and sensitivity. According to a later analysis, parvovirus B19, influenza, CMV and Epstein-Barr virus appeared linked to several top co-occurrence clusters. In vitro tests confirmed that three of the cytomegalovirus-associated TCR beta chains recognize cytomegalovirus antigens. V-gene and J-gene trimming of TCR beta chains was associated with a missense DCLRE1C variant in a later genetic analysis, and the association was replicated in an independent cohort. Because HLA typing was missing for some donors at each locus, association tests included only the typed subset. A further reported finding was that TCR beta sequences accurately predicted the HLA-A and HLA-B alleles for most subjects in the first cohort. In a later genetic analysis, fewer N-insertions in productive TCRs were reported among donors in an Asian-associated ancestry cluster than the approximately 710-donor mean. A total of fewer than 200 TCR beta chains were listed by the study as associated with cytomegalovirus.

Per the germline V gene, SGHAT is the CDR1 and FQNNGV is the CDR2. Unmatched junction bases come to 14, with V trimmed by 5 bases and J by 6 bases. The CDR3 sequence holds 16 residues, the cysteine and phenylalanine included. CDR3 DNA only is kept here, 48 bases in frame from base 1. In total, approximately 700 healthy bone marrow donors made up the cohort. All cohort members were sampled while nominally healthy, although unrecorded immune exposures were likely present. The donor tested CMV seropositive, placing the donor among the 250 to 300 seropositive members of the cohort. Every donor gave a peripheral blood sample, and the peripheral blood mononuclear cells from that sample were used for TCR beta sequencing. The Qiagen DNeasy Blood Extraction Kit was used to extract genomic DNA from the blood cell samples.

The clonotype comes from a young man in good health and CMV-seropositive. The material sequenced was PBMCs. This chain joins TRBV11-2 to TRBJ2-7, and 9 junction bases match TRBD1. The nucleotides are TGTGCCAGCAGCCCTCTGAGGGGGACAGGGTCATTCGAGCAGTACTTC. This encodes CASSPLRGTGSFEQYF.